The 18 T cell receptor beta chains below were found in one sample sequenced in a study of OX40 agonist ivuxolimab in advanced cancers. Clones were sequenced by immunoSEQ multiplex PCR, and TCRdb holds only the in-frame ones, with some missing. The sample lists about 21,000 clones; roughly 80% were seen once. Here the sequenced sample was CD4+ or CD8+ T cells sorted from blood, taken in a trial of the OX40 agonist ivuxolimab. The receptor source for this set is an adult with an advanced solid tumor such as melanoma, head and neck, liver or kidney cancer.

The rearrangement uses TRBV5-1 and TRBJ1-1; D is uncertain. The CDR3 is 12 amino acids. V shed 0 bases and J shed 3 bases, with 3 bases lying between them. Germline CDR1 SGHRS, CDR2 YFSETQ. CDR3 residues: CASSLGYTEAFF. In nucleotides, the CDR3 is TGCGCCAGCAGCTTGGGTTACACTGAAGCTTTCTTT.

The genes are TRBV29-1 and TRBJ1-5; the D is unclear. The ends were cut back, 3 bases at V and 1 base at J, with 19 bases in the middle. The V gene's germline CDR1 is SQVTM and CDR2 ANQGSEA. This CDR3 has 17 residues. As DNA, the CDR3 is TGCAGCGTTGAGGGTCCAAGAGGATTAGTAAGCAATCAGCCCCAGCATTTT. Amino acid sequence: CSVEGPRGLVSNQPQHF.

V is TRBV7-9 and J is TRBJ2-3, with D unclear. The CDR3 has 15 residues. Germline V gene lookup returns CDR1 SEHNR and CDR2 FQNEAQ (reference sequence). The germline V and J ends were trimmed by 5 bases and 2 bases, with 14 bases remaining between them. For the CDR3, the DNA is TGTGCCAGCAGCCCCCCTAGGGCAACCACAGATACGCAGTATTTT. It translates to CASSPPRATTDTQYF.

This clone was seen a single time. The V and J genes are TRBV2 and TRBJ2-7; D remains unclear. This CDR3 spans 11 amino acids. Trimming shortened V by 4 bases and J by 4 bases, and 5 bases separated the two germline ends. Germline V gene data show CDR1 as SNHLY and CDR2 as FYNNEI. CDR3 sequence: CASSAGYEQYF. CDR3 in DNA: TGTGCCAGCAGTGCAGGTTACGAGCAGTACTTC.

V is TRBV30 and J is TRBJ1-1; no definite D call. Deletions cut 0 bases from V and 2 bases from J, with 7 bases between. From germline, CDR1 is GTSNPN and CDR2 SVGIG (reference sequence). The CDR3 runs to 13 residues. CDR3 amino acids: CAWSVDINTEAFF. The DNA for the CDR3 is TGTGCCTGGAGTGTTGACATTAACACTGAAGCTTTCTTT.

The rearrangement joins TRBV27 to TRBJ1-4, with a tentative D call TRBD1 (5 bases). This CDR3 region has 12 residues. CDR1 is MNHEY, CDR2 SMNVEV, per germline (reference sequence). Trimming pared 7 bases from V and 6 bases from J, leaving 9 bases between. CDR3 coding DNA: TGTGCCAGCAAGGGACGGTATGAAAAACTGTTTTTT. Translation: CASKGRYEKLFF.

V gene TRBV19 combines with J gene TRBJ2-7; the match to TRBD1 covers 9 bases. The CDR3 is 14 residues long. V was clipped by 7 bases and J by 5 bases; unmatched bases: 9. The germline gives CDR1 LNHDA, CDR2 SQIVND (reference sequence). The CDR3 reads CASTRTGDGDEQYF. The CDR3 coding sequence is TGTGCCAGTACCCGGACAGGGGACGGCGACGAGCAGTACTTC.

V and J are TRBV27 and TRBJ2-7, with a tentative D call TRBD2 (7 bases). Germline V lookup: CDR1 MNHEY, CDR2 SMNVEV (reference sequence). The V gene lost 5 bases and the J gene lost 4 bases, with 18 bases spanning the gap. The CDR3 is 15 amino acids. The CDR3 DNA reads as TGTGCCAGCAGTCCCCATTCGCGGGGGCAGTACGAGCAGTACTTC. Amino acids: CASSPHSRGQYEQYF.

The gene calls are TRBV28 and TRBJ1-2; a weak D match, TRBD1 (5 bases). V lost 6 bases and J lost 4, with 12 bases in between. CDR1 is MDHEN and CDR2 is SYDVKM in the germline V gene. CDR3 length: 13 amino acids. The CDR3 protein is CASSSWGGYGYTF. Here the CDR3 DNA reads TGTGCCAGCAGCTCTTGGGGGGGCTATGGCTACACCTTC.

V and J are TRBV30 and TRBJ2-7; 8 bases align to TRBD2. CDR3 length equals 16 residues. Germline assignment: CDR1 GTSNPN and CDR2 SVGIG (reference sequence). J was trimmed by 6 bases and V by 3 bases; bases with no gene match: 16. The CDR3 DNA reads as TGTGCCTGGAGCCATTGGCGGGATAGCGGGAATATCGAGCAGTACTTC. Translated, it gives CAWSHWRDSGNIEQYF.

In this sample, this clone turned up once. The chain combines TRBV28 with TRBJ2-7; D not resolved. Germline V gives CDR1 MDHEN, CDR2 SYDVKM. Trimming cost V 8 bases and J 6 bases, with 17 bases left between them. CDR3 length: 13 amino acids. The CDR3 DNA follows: TGTGCCAGCGAGACGAACGATGGATTCGAGCAGTACTTC. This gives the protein CASETNDGFEQYF.

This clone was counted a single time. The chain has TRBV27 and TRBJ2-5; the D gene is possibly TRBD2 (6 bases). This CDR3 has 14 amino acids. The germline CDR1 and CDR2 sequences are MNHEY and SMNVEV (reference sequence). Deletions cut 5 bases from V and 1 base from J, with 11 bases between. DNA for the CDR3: TGTGCCAGCAGTCCTCCCGGGAGCCAAGAGACCCAGTACTTC. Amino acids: CASSPPGSQETQYF.

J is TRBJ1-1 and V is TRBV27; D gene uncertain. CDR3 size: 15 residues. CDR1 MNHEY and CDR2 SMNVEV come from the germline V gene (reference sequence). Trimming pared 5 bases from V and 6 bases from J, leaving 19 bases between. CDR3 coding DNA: TGTGCCAGCAGTGGGTTCAGAGCGGGTGGCCCTGAAGCTTTCTTT. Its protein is CASSGFRAGGPEAFF.

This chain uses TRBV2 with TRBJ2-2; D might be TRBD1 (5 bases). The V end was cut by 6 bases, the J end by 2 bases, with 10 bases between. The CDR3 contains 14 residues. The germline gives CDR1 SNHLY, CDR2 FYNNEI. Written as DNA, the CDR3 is TGTGCCAGCAGCACAGGAACCAACACCGGGGAGCTGTTTTTT. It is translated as CASSTGTNTGELFF.

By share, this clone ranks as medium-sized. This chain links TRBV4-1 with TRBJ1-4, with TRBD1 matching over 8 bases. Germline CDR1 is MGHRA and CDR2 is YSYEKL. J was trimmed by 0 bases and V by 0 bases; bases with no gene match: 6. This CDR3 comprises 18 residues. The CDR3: CASSQDHGTGSTNEKLFF. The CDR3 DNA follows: TGCGCCAGCAGCCAAGATCACGGGACAGGCTCAACTAATGAAAAACTGTTTTTT.

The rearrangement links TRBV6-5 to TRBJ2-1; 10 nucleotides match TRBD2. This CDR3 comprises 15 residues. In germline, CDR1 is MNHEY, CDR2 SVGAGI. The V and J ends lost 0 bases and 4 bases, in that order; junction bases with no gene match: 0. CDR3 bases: TGTGCCAGCAGTTACTCGACTAGCGGGTACAATGAGCAGTTCTTC. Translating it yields CASSYSTSGYNEQFF.

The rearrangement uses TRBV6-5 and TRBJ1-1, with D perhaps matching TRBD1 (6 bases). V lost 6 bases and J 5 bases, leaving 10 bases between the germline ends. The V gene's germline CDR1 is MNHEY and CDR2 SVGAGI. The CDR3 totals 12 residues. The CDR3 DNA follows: TGTGCCAGCAGCCCAGGGGAGACTGAAGCTTTCTTT. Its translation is CASSPGETEAFF.

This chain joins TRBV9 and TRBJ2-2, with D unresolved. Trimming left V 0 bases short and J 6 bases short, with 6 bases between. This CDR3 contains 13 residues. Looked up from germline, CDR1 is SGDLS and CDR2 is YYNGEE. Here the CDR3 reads CASSVEISGELFF. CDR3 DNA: TGTGCCAGCAGCGTAGAAATTTCCGGGGAGCTGTTTTTT.